The source of this T cell receptor (beta chain) is a study of T-cell memory formation after mild COVID-19. V was trimmed by 2 bases and J by 5 bases, leaving 18 bases between them. The V gene's germline CDR1 is ENHRY and CDR2 SYGVKD. The CDR3 totals 16 residues. Employing constant-segment primers, 5'RACE generated TCR alpha and TCR beta cDNA libraries bearing sample barcodes and UMIs. From the 5' RACE reads, TCRdb called clonotypes with MiXCR, one entry per CDR3 protein. Seen here are 250,000 to 350,000 distinct CDR3 sequences, roughly an eighth observed once, and the top ten hold 21%. This clonotype was seen a few times.

Sequencing was done on a sample of PBMCs or a T cell subset sorted from them (not recorded which). The chain couples TRBV10-3 to TRBJ1-2; the D gene is possibly TRBD1 (6 bases). The TCR originated in a man in his late teens or twenties who had mild COVID-19 (a few samples of this study predate the infection). Cell type and time point are not known. Here the CDR3 DNA reads TGTGCCATCAGTGAGGACAGGCCCCCCGCAGTTTATGGCTACACCTTC. It translates to CAISEDRPPAVYGYTF.